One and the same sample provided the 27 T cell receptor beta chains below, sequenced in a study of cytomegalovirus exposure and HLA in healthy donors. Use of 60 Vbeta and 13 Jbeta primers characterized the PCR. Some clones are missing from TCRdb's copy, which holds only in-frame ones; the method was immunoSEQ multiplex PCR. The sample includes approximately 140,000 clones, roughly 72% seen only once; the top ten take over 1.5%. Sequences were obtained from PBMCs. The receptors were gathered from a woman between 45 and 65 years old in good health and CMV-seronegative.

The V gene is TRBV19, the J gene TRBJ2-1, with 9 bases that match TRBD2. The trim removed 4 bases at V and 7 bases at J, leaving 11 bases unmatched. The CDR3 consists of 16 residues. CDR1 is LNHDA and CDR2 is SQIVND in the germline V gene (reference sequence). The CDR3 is CASSSGTSPGWNEQFF. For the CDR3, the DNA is TGTGCCAGTAGTAGCGGGACTAGCCCGGGATGGAATGAGCAGTTCTTC.

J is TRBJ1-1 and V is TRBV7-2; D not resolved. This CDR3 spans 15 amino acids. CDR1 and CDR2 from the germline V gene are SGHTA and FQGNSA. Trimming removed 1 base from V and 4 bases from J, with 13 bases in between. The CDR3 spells CASSLDSRSSTEAFF. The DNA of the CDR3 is TGTGCCAGCAGCTTAGACAGCCGGTCGAGCACTGAAGCTTTCTTT. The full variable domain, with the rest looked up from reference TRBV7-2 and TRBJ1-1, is GAGVSQSPSNKVTEKGKDVELRCDPISGHTALYWYRQSLGQGLEFLIYFQGNSAPDKSGLPSDRFSAERTGGSVSTLTIQRTQQEDSAVYLCASSLDSRSSTEAFFGQGTRLTVV.

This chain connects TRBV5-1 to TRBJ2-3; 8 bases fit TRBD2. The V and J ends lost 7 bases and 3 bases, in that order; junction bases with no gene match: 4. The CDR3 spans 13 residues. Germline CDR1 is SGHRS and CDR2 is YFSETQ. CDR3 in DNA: TGCGCCAGCTGCGCGGGAGGAACAGATACGCAGTATTTT. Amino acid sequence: CASCAGGTDTQYF. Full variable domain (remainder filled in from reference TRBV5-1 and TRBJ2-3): KAGVTQTPRYLIKTRGQQVTLSCSPISGHRSVSWYQQTPGQGLQFLFEYFSETQRNKGNFPGRFSGRQFSNSRSEMNVSTLELGDSALYLCASCAGGTDTQYFGPGTRLTVL.

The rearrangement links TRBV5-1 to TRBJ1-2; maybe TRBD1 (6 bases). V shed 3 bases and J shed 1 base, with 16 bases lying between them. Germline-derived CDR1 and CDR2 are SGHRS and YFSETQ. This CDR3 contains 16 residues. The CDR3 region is CASSSGSDRRNYGYTF. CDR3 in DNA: TGCGCCAGCAGCTCGGGGTCGGACAGACGTAACTATGGCTACACCTTC.

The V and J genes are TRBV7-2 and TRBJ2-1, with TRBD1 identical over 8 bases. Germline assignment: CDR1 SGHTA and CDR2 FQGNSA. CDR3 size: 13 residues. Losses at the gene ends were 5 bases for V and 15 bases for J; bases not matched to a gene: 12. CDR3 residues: CASSNRDRLGAFF. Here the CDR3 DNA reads TGTGCCAGCAGCAACCGGGACAGGTTGGGGGCGTTCTTC.

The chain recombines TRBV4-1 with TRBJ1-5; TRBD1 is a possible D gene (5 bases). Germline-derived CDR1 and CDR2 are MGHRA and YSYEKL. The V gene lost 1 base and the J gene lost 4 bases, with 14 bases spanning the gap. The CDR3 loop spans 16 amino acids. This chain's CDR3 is CASSQVLGQSNQPQHF. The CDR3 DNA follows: TGCGCCAGCAGCCAAGTGTTGGGGCAGTCGAATCAGCCCCAGCATTTT.

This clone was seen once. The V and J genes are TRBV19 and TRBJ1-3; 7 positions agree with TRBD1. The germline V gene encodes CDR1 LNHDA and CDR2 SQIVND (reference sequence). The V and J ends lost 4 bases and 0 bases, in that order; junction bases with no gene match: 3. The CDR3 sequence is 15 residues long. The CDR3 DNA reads TGTGCCAGTAGTACCCAGGGGGGCTCTGGAAACACCATATATTTT. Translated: CASSTQGGSGNTIYF.

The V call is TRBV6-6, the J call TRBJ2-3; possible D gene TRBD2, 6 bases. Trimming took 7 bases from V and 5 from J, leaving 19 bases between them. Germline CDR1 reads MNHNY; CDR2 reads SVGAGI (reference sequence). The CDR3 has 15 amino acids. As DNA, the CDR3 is TGTGCCAGCACCGATCGGACTGGAGGGCTAGATACGCAGTATTTT. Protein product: CASTDRTGGLDTQYF.

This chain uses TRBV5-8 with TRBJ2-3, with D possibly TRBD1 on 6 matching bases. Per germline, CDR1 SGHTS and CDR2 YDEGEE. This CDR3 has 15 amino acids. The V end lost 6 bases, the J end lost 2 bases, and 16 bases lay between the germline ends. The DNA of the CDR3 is TGTGCCAGCAAAAGAGGGGGAGAGACCACAGATACGCAGTATTTT. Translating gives CASKRGGETTDTQYF.

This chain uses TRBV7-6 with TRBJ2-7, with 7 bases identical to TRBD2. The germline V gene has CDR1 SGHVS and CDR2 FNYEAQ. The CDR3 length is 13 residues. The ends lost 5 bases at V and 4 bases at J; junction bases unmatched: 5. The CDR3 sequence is CASSTDSGYEQYF. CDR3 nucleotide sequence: TGTGCCAGCAGCACCGATAGCGGGTACGAGCAGTACTTC. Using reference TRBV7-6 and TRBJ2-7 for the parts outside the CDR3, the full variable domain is GAGVSQSPRYKVTKRGQDVALRCDPISGHVSLYWYRQALGQGPEFLTYFNYEAQQDKSGLPNDRFSAERPEGSISTLTIQRTEQRDSAMYRCASSTDSGYEQYFGPGTRLTVT.

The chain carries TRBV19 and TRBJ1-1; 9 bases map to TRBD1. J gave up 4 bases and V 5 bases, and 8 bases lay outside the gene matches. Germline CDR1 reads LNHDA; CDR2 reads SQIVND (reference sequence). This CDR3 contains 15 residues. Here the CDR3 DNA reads TGTGCCAGTAGTGCCACGGGACAGGGTGGCACTGAAGCTTTCTTT. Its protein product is CASSATGQGGTEAFF.

CDR3: CASSLGYFKGYEQYF. CDR3 DNA: TGTGCCAGCAGTTTAGGGTACTTTAAGGGGTACGAGCAGTACTTC. This rearrangement joins TRBV28 to TRBJ2-7; D might be TRBD1 (5 bases). Germline-derived CDR1 and CDR2 are MDHEN and SYDVKM. The CDR3 runs 15 residues. V lost 2 bases to trimming and J lost 4 bases, with 15 bases between them.

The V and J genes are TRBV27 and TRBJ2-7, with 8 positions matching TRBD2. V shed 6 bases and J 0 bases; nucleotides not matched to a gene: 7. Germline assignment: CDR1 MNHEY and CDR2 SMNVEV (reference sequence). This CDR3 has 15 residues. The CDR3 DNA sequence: TGTGCCAGCAGGAGAACTAGCGGTAGCTCCTACGAGCAGTACTTC. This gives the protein CASRRTSGSSYEQYF.

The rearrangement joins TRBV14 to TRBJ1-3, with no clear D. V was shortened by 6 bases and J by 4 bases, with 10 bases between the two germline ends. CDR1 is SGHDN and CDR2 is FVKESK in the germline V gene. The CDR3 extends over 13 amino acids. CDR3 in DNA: TGTGCCAGCAGACTAAATCGGGGAAACACCATATATTTT. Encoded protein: CASRLNRGNTIYF.

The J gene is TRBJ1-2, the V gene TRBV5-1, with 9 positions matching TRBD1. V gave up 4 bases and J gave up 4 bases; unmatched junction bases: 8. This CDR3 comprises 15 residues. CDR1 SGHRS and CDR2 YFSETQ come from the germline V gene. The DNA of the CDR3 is TGCGCCAGCAGCCCGAGACAGGGGGTAGTCTATGGCTACACCTTC. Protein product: CASSPRQGVVYGYTF.

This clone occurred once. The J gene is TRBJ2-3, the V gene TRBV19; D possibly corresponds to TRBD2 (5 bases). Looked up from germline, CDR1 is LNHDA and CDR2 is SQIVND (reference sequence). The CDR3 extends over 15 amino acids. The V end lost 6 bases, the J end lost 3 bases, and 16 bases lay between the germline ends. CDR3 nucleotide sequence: TGTGCCAGTAGGACTAATCATTTGACGACAGATACGCAGTATTTT. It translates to CASRTNHLTTDTQYF.

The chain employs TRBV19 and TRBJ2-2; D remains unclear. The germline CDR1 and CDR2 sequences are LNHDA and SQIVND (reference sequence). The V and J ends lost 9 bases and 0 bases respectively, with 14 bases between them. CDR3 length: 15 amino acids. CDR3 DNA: TGTGCCAGCACAGTCTCCGCCCCGAACACCGGGGAGCTGTTTTTT. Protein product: CASTVSAPNTGELFF.

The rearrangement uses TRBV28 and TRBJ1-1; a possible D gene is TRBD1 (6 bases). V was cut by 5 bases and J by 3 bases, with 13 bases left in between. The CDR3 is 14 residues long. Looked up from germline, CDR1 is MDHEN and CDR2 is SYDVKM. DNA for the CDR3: TGTGCCAGCAGTGCGACAGGCACCTACACTGAAGCTTTCTTT. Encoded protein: CASSATGTYTEAFF.

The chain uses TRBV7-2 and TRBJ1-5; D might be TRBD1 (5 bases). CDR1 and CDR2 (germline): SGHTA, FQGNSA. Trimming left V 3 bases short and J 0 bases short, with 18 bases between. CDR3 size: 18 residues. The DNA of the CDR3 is TGTGCCAGCAGCTTGAGGCCAATCGGGGGTCTTAGCAATCAGCCCCAGCATTTT. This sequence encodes CASSLRPIGGLSNQPQHF.

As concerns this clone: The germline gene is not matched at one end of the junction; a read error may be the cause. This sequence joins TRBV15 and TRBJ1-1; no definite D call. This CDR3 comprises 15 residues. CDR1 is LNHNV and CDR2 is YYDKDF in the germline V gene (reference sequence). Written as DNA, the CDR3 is TGTGCCACCAGTCCCTTCGGGTTATCGAACCCTGAAGCTTTCTTT. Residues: CATSPFGLSNPEAFF.

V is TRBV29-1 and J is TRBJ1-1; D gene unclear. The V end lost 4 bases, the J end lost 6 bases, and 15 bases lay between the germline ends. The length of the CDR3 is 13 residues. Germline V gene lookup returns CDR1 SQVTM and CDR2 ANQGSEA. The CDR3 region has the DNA TGCAGCGTTGGGCCCCTCGTATTTGCTGAAGCTTTCTTT. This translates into CSVGPLVFAEAFF.

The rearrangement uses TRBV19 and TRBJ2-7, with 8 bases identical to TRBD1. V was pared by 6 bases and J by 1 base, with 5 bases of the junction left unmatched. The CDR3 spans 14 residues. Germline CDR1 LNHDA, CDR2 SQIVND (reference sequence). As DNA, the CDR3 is TGTGCCAGTAGCTCCACAGGGGGGTCCTACGAGCAGTACTTC. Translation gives CASSSTGGSYEQYF.

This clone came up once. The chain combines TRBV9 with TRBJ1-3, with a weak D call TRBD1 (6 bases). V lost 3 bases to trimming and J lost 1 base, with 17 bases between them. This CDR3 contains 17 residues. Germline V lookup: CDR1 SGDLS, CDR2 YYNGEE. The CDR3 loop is CASSDPQGRLSGNTIYF. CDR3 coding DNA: TGTGCCAGCAGCGATCCACAGGGTAGATTATCTGGAAACACCATATATTTT.

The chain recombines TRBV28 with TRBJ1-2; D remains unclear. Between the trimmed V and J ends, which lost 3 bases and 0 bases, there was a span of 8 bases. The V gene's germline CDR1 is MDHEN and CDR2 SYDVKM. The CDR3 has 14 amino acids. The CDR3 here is CASSFGATNYGYTF. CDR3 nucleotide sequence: TGTGCCAGCAGTTTCGGTGCCACTAACTATGGCTACACCTTC.

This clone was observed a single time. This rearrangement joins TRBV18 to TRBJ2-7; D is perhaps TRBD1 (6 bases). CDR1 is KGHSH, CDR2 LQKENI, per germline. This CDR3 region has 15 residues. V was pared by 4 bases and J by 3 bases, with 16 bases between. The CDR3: CASSLGGTPNYEQYF. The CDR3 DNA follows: TGTGCCAGCTCACTAGGTGGGACACCTAACTACGAGCAGTACTTC.

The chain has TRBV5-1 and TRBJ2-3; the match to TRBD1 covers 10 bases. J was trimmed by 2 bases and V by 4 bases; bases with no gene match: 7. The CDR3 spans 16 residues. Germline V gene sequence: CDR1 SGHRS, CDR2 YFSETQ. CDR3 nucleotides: TGCGCCAGCAGCAAACCCGGGACAGGGGCCACAGATACGCAGTATTTT. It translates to CASSKPGTGATDTQYF.

CDR3 residues: CASTSGANYGYTF. The CDR3, as DNA: TGTGCCAGCACCTCAGGGGCCAATTATGGCTACACCTTC. The V and J genes are TRBV28 and TRBJ1-2; tentatively, D is TRBD1 (6 bases). The CDR3 is made up of 13 amino acids. Trimming removed 7 bases from V and 5 bases from J, with 14 bases in between. CDR1 and CDR2 (germline): MDHEN, SYDVKM.